The 17 T cell receptor beta chains given below trace back to one sample, sequenced in a study of cytomegalovirus exposure and HLA in healthy donors. PCR used 60 Vbeta primers and 13 Jbeta primers. Generated by immunoSEQ multiplex PCR, the TCRdb table keeps only in-frame clones and is missing some. The table records roughly 100,000 clones, around 60% of them present only once. Sequenced input: PBMCs. These receptors all stem from a human donor in good health.

The genes are TRBV27 and TRBJ2-1; D ambiguous. With 5 bases removed from V and 0 bases from J, the gap between germline ends came to 8 bases. CDR1 is MNHEY, CDR2 SMNVEV, per germline (reference sequence). The CDR3 covers 14 residues. The CDR3 reads CASSVESSYNEQFF. The CDR3 bases are TGTGCCAGCAGTGTAGAGAGCTCCTACAATGAGCAGTTCTTC.

The chain joins TRBV30 to TRBJ2-3; D may be TRBD1 (5 bases). The CDR3 extends over 14 amino acids. V lost 2 bases to trimming and J lost 1 base, with 10 bases between them. CDR1 and CDR2 (germline): GTSNPN, SVGIG (reference sequence). The CDR3 region is CAWSSGRGTDTQYF. CDR3 sequence (DNA): TGTGCCTGGAGTTCCGGCAGGGGCACAGATACGCAGTATTTT.

J is TRBJ1-3 and V is TRBV28; D gene unclear. This CDR3 has 14 amino acids. Germline V gene lookup returns CDR1 MDHEN and CDR2 SYDVKM. Trimming stripped 5 bases from V and 7 bases from J, with 15 bases between. The CDR3: CASSAATPRNTIYF. Written as DNA, the CDR3 is TGTGCCAGCAGTGCCGCGACCCCGCGGAACACCATATATTTT. The full variable domain, with the rest looked up from reference TRBV28 and TRBJ1-3, is DVKVTQSSRYLVKRTGEKVFLECVQDMDHENMFWYRQDPGLGLRLIYFSYDVKMKEKGDIPEGYSVSREKKERFSLILESASTNQTSMYLCASSAATPRNTIYFGEGSWLTVV.

The V call is TRBV27, the J call TRBJ1-5; D might be TRBD1 (5 bases). Per the germline V gene, CDR1 is MNHEY and CDR2 is SMNVEV (reference sequence). Trimming removed 3 bases from V and 4 bases from J, with 19 bases in between. CDR3 length: 17 residues. CDR3 coding DNA: TGTGCCAGCAGTTTCCCCTCCGCGAGACAGCCGAATCAGCCCCAGCATTTT. Translation gives CASSFPSARQPNQPQHF.

The CDR3 DNA sequence: TGTGCCAGCAGTTACTCACCAGATTCCTACGAGCAGTACTTC. This translates into CASSYSPDSYEQYF. The chain couples TRBV6-5 to TRBJ2-7; no definite D call. The CDR3 runs 14 residues. From germline, CDR1 is MNHEY and CDR2 SVGAGI. The V end lost 0 bases, the J end lost 1 base, and 7 bases lay between the germline ends.

This clone was seen more than once but under ten times. The J gene is TRBJ2-3, the V gene TRBV7-8, with 10 positions matching TRBD2. The trim removed 1 base at V and 1 base at J, leaving 8 bases unmatched. The CDR3 runs 18 residues. Germline V gene lookup returns CDR1 SGHVS and CDR2 FQNEAQ. CDR3 bases: TGTGCCAGCAGCTTAGATGGAACCGGGACTAGCGGCACAGATACGCAGTATTTT. Residues: CASSLDGTGTSGTDTQYF.

This clone was seen only a few times. The V and J genes are TRBV7-2 and TRBJ2-7; D call uncertain. This CDR3 is built from 11 residues. V lost 5 bases to trimming and J lost 2 bases, with 4 bases between them. Germline CDR1 reads SGHTA; CDR2 reads FQGNSA. The CDR3 loop is CASSPAYEQYF. The CDR3 nucleotides read TGTGCCAGCAGCCCGGCCTACGAGCAGTACTTC.

In its sample, this clone was seen once. The chain has TRBV4-1 and TRBJ2-7; TRBD2 might be the D (5 bases). The CDR3 has 17 residues. Trimming cost V 2 bases and J 0 bases, with 17 bases left between them. From germline, CDR1 is MGHRA and CDR2 YSYEKL. This CDR3 reads CASSQKWISAASYEQYF. The CDR3 DNA reads TGCGCCAGCAGCCAAAAGTGGATTAGCGCAGCCTCCTACGAGCAGTACTTC.

The V call is TRBV11-3, the J call TRBJ2-2; TRBD1 might be the D (6 bases). This CDR3 comprises 13 residues. With 5 bases removed from V and 7 bases from J, the gap between germline ends came to 11 bases. Germline CDR1 SGHNT, CDR2 YENEEA. The CDR3, as DNA: TGTGCCAGCAGCACGACGACAGGCGGGGAGCTGTTTTTT. Protein product: CASSTTTGGELFF.

This chain uses TRBV9 with TRBJ2-2; 12 nucleotides agree with TRBD2. The V gene's germline CDR1 is SGDLS and CDR2 YYNGEE. The CDR3 contains 16 residues. With 0 bases clipped from V and 6 bases from J, the junction kept 3 bases outside the gene matches. The CDR3 reads CASSVDLAGGSGELFF. Here the CDR3 DNA reads TGTGCCAGCAGCGTAGATCTAGCGGGAGGGTCCGGGGAGCTGTTTTTT.

The chain has TRBV15 and TRBJ2-1; D is possibly TRBD1 (6 bases). CDR3 length equals 14 residues. Trimming took off 0 bases at V and 6 bases at J, with 9 bases between the two ends. Per germline, CDR1 LNHNV and CDR2 YYDKDF (reference sequence). The CDR3 reads CATSRDVRGNEQFF. CDR3 DNA: TGTGCCACCAGCAGAGACGTCAGGGGCAATGAGCAGTTCTTC.

The chain recombines TRBV19 with TRBJ1-2; 7 bases match TRBD1. Germline-derived CDR1 and CDR2 are LNHDA and SQIVND (reference sequence). Losses at the gene ends were 4 bases for V and 8 bases for J; bases not matched to a gene: 13. The CDR3 is 15 amino acids. For the CDR3, the DNA is TGTGCCAGTAGTACAACCATCGACAGGGTGAGCGGCTACACCTTC. Protein product: CASSTTIDRVSGYTF.

This clone was observed a few times. The CDR3 nucleotides are TGCGCCAGCAGCTTCCCCGGGACAGGGATTTACGAGCAGTACTTC. This translates into CASSFPGTGIYEQYF. The chain links TRBV5-1 to TRBJ2-7; 9 nucleotides match TRBD1. The length of the CDR3 is 15 residues. CDR1 and CDR2 (germline): SGHRS, YFSETQ. V dropped 2 bases and J dropped 4; count of bases not matched to a gene: 7.

The V gene is TRBV2, the J gene TRBJ2-4; a possible D gene is TRBD1 (6 bases). Trimming left V 5 bases short and J 0 bases short, with 11 bases between. CDR3 length: 15 residues. Germline V gene lookup returns CDR1 SNHLY and CDR2 FYNNEI. Here the CDR3 reads CASSSTGSAKNIQYF. CDR3 nucleotides: TGTGCCAGCAGTTCTACAGGGTCAGCCAAAAACATTCAGTACTTC.

This clone was found a few times. The chain recombines TRBV6-6 with TRBJ2-5; maybe TRBD1 (6 bases). V was cut by 6 bases and J by 1 base, with 9 bases left in between. Germline lookup yields CDR1 MNHNY and CDR2 SVGAGI (reference sequence). The CDR3 totals 13 residues. CDR3 residues: CASRGTSQETQYF. The CDR3 DNA sequence: TGTGCCAGCAGGGGGACATCCCAAGAGACCCAGTACTTC.

This clone was seen a handful of times. The chain recombines TRBV2 with TRBJ2-2, with 13 bases that match TRBD2. Germline V lookup: CDR1 SNHLY, CDR2 FYNNEI. The CDR3 loop spans 18 amino acids. Trimming removed 7 bases from V and 1 base from J; junction bases left unmatched: 9. This CDR3 reads CASKAGLAGLGNTGELFF. The CDR3 DNA follows: TGTGCCAGCAAGGCGGGACTAGCGGGGCTGGGGAACACCGGGGAGCTGTTTTTT.

There are a few counts of this clone. With only one base between it and a far larger clone, this is likely a read error. Additional DNA sequences in this sample encode the identical CDR3. The V and J genes are TRBV15 and TRBJ2-7; perhaps TRBD2 as D (6 bases). Germline V gene data show CDR1 as LNHNV and CDR2 as YYDKDF (reference sequence). There are 14 residues in the CDR3. This CDR3 reads CATSRDRGYYEQYF. The CDR3 nucleotides are TGTGCCACTAGCAGAGATCGGGGGTACTACGAGCAGTACTTC.